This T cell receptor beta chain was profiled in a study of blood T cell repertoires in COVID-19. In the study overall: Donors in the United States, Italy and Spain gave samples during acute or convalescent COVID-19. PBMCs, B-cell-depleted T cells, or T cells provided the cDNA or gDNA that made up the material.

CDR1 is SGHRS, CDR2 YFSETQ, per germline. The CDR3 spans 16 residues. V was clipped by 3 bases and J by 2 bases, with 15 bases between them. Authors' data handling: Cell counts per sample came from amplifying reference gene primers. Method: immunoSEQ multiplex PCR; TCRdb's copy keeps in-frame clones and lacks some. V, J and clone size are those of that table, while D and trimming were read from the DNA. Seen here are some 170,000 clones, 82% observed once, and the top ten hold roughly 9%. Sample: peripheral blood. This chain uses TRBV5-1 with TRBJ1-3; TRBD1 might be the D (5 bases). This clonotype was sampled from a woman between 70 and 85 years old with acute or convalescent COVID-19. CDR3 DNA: TGCGCCAGCAGCTGGGAGGCGGGGGGAGCTGGAAACACCATATATTTT. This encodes CASSWEAGGAGNTIYF.